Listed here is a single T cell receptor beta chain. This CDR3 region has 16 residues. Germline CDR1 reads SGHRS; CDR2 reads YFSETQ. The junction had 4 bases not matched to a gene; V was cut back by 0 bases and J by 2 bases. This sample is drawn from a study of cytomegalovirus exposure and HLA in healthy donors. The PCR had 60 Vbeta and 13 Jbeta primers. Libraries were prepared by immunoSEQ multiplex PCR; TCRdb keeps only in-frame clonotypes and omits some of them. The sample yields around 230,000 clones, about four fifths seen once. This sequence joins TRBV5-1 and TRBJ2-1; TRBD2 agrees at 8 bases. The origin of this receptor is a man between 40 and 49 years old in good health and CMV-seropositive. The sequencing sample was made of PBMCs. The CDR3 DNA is TGCGCCAGCAGCTTGGCTGGGGGACTAGCCTACAATGAGCAGTTCTTC. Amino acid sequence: CASSLAGGLAYNEQFF.